This T cell receptor beta chain was recorded in a study of cytotoxic CD8 clonotypes in ibrutinib-treated CLL. Across the study: The patients, roughly ten relapsed/refractory and fewer than 16 treatment-naive, included about 18 who were IGHV unmutated.

Study-level findings and limits: The study found clonality rose at ibrutinib response, then fell toward baseline at progression.

Notes on this clone: Its specificity is unknown.

Assay used: immunoSEQ multiplex PCR; TCRdb lists only in-frame clones, some missing. Among approximately 140,000 clones listed, roughly 80% were seen once. The sequence derives from a human donor with chronic lymphocytic leukemia. The sample here was PBMCs, taken after 12 months of ibrutinib treatment.

CDR3 region: CASSVRDRNTEAFF. CDR3 coding DNA: TGTGCCAGCAGCGTCCGGGACAGGAACACTGAAGCTTTCTTT. V gene TRBV9 combines with J gene TRBJ1-1, with TRBD1 identical over 7 bases. This CDR3 is built from 14 residues. V shed 2 bases and J 1 base; nucleotides not matched to a gene: 2. Per the germline V gene, CDR1 is SGDLS and CDR2 is YYNGEE. The full variable domain, its missing parts supplied by reference TRBV9 and TRBJ1-1, is DSGVTQTPKHLITATGQRVTLRCSPRSGDLSVYWYQQSLDQGLQFLIQYYNGEERAKGNILERFSAQQFPDLHSELNLSSLELGDSALYFCASSVRDRNTEAFFGQGTRLTVV.